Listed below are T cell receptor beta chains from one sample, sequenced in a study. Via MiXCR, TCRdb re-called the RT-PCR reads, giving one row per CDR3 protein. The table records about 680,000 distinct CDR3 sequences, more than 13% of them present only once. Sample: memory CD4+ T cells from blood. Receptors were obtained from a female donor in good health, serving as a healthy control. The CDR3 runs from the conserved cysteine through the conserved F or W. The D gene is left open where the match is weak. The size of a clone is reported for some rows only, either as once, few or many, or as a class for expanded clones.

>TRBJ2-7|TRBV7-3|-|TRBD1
CASSLDREADEQYF
TGTGCCAGCAGCCTGGACAGGGAAGCCGACGAGCAGTACTTC
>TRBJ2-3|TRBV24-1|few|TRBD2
CATSDLSTSGGTDTQYF
TGTGCCACCAGTGATTTGTCGACTAGCGGGGGCACAGATACGCAGTATTTT
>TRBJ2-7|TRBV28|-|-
CASSFEAYEQYF
TGTGCCAGCAGTTTCGAGGCCTACGAGCAGTACTTC
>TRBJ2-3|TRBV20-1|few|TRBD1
CSAIRTGTDTQYF
TGCAGTGCGATACGGACAGGGACAGATACGCAGTATTTT
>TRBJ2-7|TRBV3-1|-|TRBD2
CASSPIAGVPTEQYF
TGTGCCAGCAGCCCCATAGCGGGAGTTCCGACCGAGCAGTACTTC
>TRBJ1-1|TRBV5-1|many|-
CASSPLGGGMNTEAFF
TGCGCCAGCAGCCCCCTGGGAGGGGGTATGAACACTGAAGCTTTCTTT
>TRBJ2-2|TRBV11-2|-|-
CASRPDAGELFF
TGTGCCAGCAGGCCAGACGCCGGGGAGCTGTTTTTT
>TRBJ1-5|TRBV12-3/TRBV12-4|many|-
CASSLNIQPQHF
TGTGCCAGCAGTTTGAATATTCAGCCCCAGCATTTT
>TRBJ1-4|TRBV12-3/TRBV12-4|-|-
CASSLILGNEKLFF
TGTGCCAGCAGTTTAATCCTGGGTAATGAAAAACTGTTTTTT
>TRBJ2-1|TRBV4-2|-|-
CASSLALSTYNEQFF
TGTGCCAGCAGCCTAGCCCTTAGCACCTACAATGAGCAGTTCTTC
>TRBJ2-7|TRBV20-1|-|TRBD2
CSACRDYGEQYF
TGCAGTGCATGTCGGGACTACGGAGAGCAGTACTTC
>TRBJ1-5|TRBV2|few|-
CASSGQRNQPQHF
TGTGCCAGCAGTGGGCAGAGGAATCAGCCCCAGCATTTT
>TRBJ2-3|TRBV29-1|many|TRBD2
CSVASGTSTDTQYF
TGCAGCGTTGCTAGCGGTACTAGCACAGATACGCAGTATTTT
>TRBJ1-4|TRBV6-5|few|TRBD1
CASRGQSFEKLFF
TGTGCCAGCAGGGGACAGAGCTTTGAAAAACTGTTTTTT
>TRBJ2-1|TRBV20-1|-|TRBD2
CSARDPGLAMNEQFF
TGCAGTGCTAGAGACCCGGGACTAGCGATGAATGAGCAGTTCTTC
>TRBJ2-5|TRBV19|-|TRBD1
CASSPYGTGIEETQYF
TGTGCCAGTAGTCCCTACGGGACAGGAATAGAAGAGACCCAGTACTTC
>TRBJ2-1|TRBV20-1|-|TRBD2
CSARSTSGREYNEQFF
TGCAGTGCTAGGTCGACTAGCGGGAGAGAGTACAATGAGCAGTTCTTC
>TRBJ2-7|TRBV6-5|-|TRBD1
CASKRGQGGYEQYF
TGTGCCAGCAAAAGAGGACAGGGAGGCTACGAGCAGTACTTC
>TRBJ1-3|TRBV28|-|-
CASTPGGGRTAGNTIYF
TGTGCCAGCACGCCCGGGGGGGGCAGGACGGCCGGAAACACCATATATTTT
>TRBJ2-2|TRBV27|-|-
CASTREGVASTGELFF
TGTGCCAGCACTAGGGAGGGGGTAGCGAGCACCGGGGAGCTGTTTTTT
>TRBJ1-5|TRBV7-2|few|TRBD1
CASSAPGGAGNQPQHF
TGTGCCAGCAGCGCCCCAGGGGGCGCCGGCAATCAGCCCCAGCATTTT
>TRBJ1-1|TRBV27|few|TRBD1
CASSFRDRGGITEAFF
TGTGCCAGCAGTTTTCGGGACAGGGGAGGAATCACTGAAGCTTTCTTT
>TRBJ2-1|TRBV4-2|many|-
CASSQDRNSYNEQFF
TGTGCCAGCAGCCAAGATCGAAACTCCTACAATGAGCAGTTCTTC
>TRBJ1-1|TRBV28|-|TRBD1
CASRTRQGGTEAFF
TGTGCCAGCAGGACAAGACAGGGAGGTACTGAAGCTTTCTTT
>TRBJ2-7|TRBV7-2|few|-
CASSRDRSRPYEQYF
TGTGCCAGCAGCCGTGACCGAAGTCGACCCTACGAGCAGTACTTC
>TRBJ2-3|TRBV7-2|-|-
CASKAITDTQYF
TGTGCCAGCAAAGCGATCACAGATACGCAGTATTTT
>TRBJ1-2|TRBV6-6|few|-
CASSYSGDPNYGYTF
TGTGCCAGCAGTTACTCAGGGGATCCTAACTATGGCTACACCTTC
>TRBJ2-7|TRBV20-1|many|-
CSARIGYEQYF
TGCAGTGCTAGAATAGGTTACGAGCAGTACTTC
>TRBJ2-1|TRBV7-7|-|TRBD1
CASSFSRDSPYNEQFF
TGTGCCAGCAGCTTCTCCCGGGACAGTCCCTACAATGAGCAGTTCTTC
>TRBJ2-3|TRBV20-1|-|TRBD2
CSAPKPGLAVRRDTQYF
TGCAGTGCTCCAAAGCCGGGACTAGCGGTGCGAAGGGATACGCAGTATTTT
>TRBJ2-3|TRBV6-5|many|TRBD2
CASRPSGSRTDTQYF
TGTGCCAGCAGGCCTAGCGGGAGTCGTACAGATACGCAGTATTTT
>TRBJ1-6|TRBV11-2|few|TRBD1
CASSLAWTGGIGSPLHF
TGTGCCAGCAGCTTAGCCTGGACAGGGGGGATAGGTTCACCCCTCCACTTT
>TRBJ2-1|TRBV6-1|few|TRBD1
CASSPIGTGTYNEQFF
TGTGCCAGCAGCCCTATAGGGACAGGGACCTACAATGAGCAGTTCTTC
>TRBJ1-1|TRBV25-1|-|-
CASSEYGVSDTEAFF
TGTGCCAGCAGTGAATATGGAGTGTCGGACACTGAAGCTTTCTTT
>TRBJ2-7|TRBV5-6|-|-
CASSLAEGTRVYF
TGTGCCAGCAGCTTGGCGGAGGGGACGCGAGTTTACTTC